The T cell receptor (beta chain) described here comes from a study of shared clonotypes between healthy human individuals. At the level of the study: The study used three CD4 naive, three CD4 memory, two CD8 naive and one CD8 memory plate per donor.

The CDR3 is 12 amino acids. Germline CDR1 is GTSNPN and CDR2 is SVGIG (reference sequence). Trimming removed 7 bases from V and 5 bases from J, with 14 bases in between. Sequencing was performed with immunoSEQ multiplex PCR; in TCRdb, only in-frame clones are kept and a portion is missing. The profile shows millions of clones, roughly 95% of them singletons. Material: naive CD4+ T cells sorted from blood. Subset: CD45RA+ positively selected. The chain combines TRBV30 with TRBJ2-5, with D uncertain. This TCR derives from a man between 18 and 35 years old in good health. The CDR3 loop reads CALAELGETQYF. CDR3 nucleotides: TGTGCCTTAGCTGAGTTGGGGGAGACCCAGTACTTC.